This TCR beta chain was sequenced during a study of blood T cells in healthy people across ages (dated by TCRdb to the mid-2010s). Looking at the study overall: In model experiments, template switching captured roughly one uniquely barcoded TCR beta cDNA molecule for every two T cells. To track age-related changes in TCR beta repertoire diversity, the study relied on deep sequencing normalized with unique cDNA molecular identifiers. The donors were split into four age groups: young (average 16 years), middle-aged (about 40), aged (over 55) and long-lived (roughly 88). The study analyzed two additional independent replicas of 1 million unique cDNA reads from the same blood draw for two donors, one aged 18 to 29 and one aged 80 or older. Study-wide findings and limitations: Because profiling used bulk unsorted PBMCs, naive and antigen-experienced compartments could not be compared conclusively. Observed TCR beta diversity per million T cells fell roughly linearly with age, and a significant reduction was already apparent by age around 44. Observed TCR beta diversity correlated strongly with the percentage of naive T cells measured by flow cytometry. Because donor CMV infection status was unknown, age-related changes in expanded clonotypes were potentially confounded. Estimates of total diversity based on one million sequenced T cells were regarded as lower bounds and as underestimates. Compared with the aged group, the long-lived group had more naive CD4+ T cells, fewer expanded clones and increased TCR diversity, a pattern suggesting age selection.

Trimming accounts for 5 bases at V and 4 bases at J, while the number of junction bases matched to no gene is 5. The CDR3 spans 15 residues, from the cysteine through the phenylalanine. CDR3 DNA only is kept here, 45 bases in frame from base 1. Of note for this clonotype: The antigen this receptor binds is unknown. No quality values exist for individual bases; no much larger clone is one base distant.

The library relied on 5' RACE. Sequencer: Illumina HiSeq 2500. A second PCR of about 6 to 11 cycles was performed with a sample-barcoded 5' primer and a J-beta primer mix. Each TCR beta cDNA molecule received a unique molecular identifier from a template-switch 5' adaptor carrying 12 random nucleotides. Each sample yielded at least 2.5 million CDR3-containing paired-end reads. All of the RNA was converted into first-strand cDNA using the Mint cDNA synthesis kit, with a TRBC-specific oligonucleotide serving as the primer. Following uracil-DNA glycosylase treatment, all cDNA underwent a first 18-cycle PCR with the universal primers M1SS and BC2_uni_R. In the authors' own workflow: For normalization, 1 million high-quality reads, each with a distinct molecular identifier, were randomly selected from each sample. Reads with shared molecular identifiers were discarded instead of being binned into consensus sequences. MiTCR, run with a Q25 quality threshold and the strictest error-elimination algorithm, handled CDR3 identification, clonotype clustering and error correction. A nonparametric unseen species model with Euler transformation was used to estimate a lower bound on total TCR beta diversity. Using fastp trimming at Q25 and MiXCR clonotype assembly, TCRdb reanalyzed the public sequencing data and kept in-frame beta chains. Identical CDR3 proteins give one entry, which carries the most common genes and DNA. The V and J calls follow TCRdb's processing rather than the paper's. The sample includes nearly 800,000 distinct CDR3 sequences, with just under 25% observed a single time. The ten largest clones add up to approximately 4% of the sample.

The donors were around 39 Caucasian individuals from Russia, aged 6 to 90 years, who were systemically healthy. Roughly 10 milliliters of peripheral blood were drawn from each donor into EDTA-treated Vacutainer tubes. Ficoll-Paque density-gradient centrifugation was used to isolate PBMCs, with at least 7 million obtained per sample. Trizol reagent was used to extract total RNA from PBMCs, with at least 6 micrograms per sample. Naive CD45RAhigh/CD27high T cell percentages were measured by flow cytometry on a PBMC aliquot from every donor. The same data also went into a second study, on T cells of mothers and their children. The second study's paper adds: Nine systemically healthy Caucasian individuals served as donors, namely three mothers together with their six children. cDNA synthesis used all of the extracted RNA, with 1.5 ug of RNA in each 15 ul reaction. In the second PCR, the M1S primer introduced both the sample barcodes and 2-4 random nucleotides. More than 8 million TCR beta CDR3 reads were obtained from each mother, and about 3 million reads were obtained from each child. Thymic selection similarly shapes TCR recombination output in related and unrelated pairs, with minor effect from inherited differences. Normalized repertoire overlap was always slightly but never significantly higher in related than unrelated mother-child pairs. No persistent microchimeric T cell clones were found, with a detection sensitivity of approximately 100 clones per million clonotypes. To look for features that set related mother-child pairs apart from unrelated individuals, the researchers ran deep NGS to compare the TCR beta repertoires of mothers and children. The mean age was around 40 +/- 4 years for the mothers and roughly 11 +/- 4 years for the children. After adapters were ligated using NEBNext reagents, the libraries underwent 100+100 nt paired-end sequencing on an Illumina HiSeq 2000. To prevent cross-contamination, the mother and child libraries were prepared one month apart and sequenced in separate runs. For each donor, somewhere between roughly 450,000 and 2,100,000 distinct TCR beta clonotypes were identified. Naive TCR beta clonotypes were estimated from low-frequency clonotypes matched to each donor's FACS-determined naive share, without sorting.

The clonotype originates from a boy aged 5-17 years in good health. Recombination connected TRBV12-3 or TRBV12-4 to TRBJ2-3, and 11 junction bases match TRBD1. Material for sequencing was blood. The CDR3 protein sequence reads: CASSKPGQGADTQYF. At the DNA level, the sequence is TGTGCCAGCAGTAAACCGGGACAGGGGGCAGATACGCAGTATTTT.